These 27 T cell receptor beta chains originate from one sample sequenced in a study of T cell repertoires in cytomegalovirus infection. These receptors have no known antigen. TCRdb independently ran MiXCR on the reads; one entry per CDR3 protein. The table shows approximately 990,000 distinct CDR3 sequences, with roughly 30% occurring only once. The sequencing here drew on cultured CD8+ T cells from PBMCs, taken from culture after CMV antigen stimulation. The receptors derive from a human donor in good health (CMV status not recorded). Some clones in this sample may be carry-over from other donors' samples.

This clonotype was seen a single time. This chain joins TRBV2 and TRBJ2-3; 10 bases are shared with TRBD1. V trimming: 4 bases; J trimming: 4 bases; junction bases outside the gene matches: 14. The V gene's germline CDR1 is SNHLY and CDR2 FYNNEI. The CDR3 runs to 18 residues. The CDR3 coding sequence is TGTGCCAGCAGTGTCGGTGTTAGGGACAGGGGTTTTTCAGATACGCAGTATTTT. Residues: CASSVGVRDRGFSDTQYF. Variable domain in full (rest from reference TRBV2 and TRBJ2-3): EPEVTQTPSHQVTQMGQEVILRCVPISNHLYFYWYRQILGQKVEFLVSFYNNEISEKSEIFDDQFSVERPDGSNFTLKIRSTKLEDSAMYFCASSVGVRDRGFSDTQYFGPGTRLTVL.

In its sample, this clonotype was seen a few times. V and J are TRBV4-1 and TRBJ2-3, with TRBD1 matching 9 bases. J gave up 6 bases and V 4 bases, and 8 bases lay outside the gene matches. The CDR3 is made up of 15 amino acids. Germline lookup yields CDR1 MGHRA and CDR2 YSYEKL. The CDR3: CASSPPGQGRDTQYF. CDR3 nucleotide sequence: TGCGCCAGCAGCCCACCGGGACAGGGACGGGATACGCAGTATTTT.

The gene calls are TRBV6-2 or TRBV6-3 and TRBJ1-5; D ambiguous. Germline CDR1 is MNHEY and CDR2 is SVGEGT. Trimming pared 0 bases from V and 5 bases from J, leaving 11 bases between. This CDR3 is built from 15 residues. CDR3 residues: CASSYSVGYDQPQHF. In DNA, the CDR3 is TGTGCCAGCAGTTACTCGGTAGGGTACGATCAGCCCCAGCATTTT.

This clonotype was seen only a few times. The chain links TRBV20-1 to TRBJ2-3; D might be TRBD1 or TRBD2, each matching 5 bases. This CDR3 contains 14 residues. Germline loops: CDR1 DFQATT, CDR2 SNEGSKA (reference sequence). V was shortened by 2 bases and J by 0 bases, with 9 bases between the two germline ends. The CDR3, as DNA: TGCAGTGCTAGACCGGGGCGAAGCACAGATACGCAGTATTTT. Translating gives CSARPGRSTDTQYF.

This clonotype was detected only a few times. The J gene is TRBJ2-7, the V gene TRBV6-2 or TRBV6-3, with TRBD1 matching 7 bases. The trim removed 6 bases at V and 4 bases at J, leaving 9 bases unmatched. CDR1 is MNHEY and CDR2 is SVGEGT in the germline V gene. This CDR3 contains 14 residues. CDR3 DNA: TGTGCCAGCAGCGAATTGATGACAGGGTACGAGCAGTACGTC. This translates into CASSELMTGYEQYV.

J is TRBJ1-6 and V is TRBV6-6; D is unresolved. V shed 10 bases and J shed 10 bases, with 17 bases lying between them. CDR1 and CDR2 (germline): MNHNY, SVGAGI (reference sequence). The CDR3 covers 13 residues. CDR3 in DNA: TGTGCCACCATTGGGTACGCCGAATCACCCCTCCACTTT. It yields the protein CATIGYAESPLHF.

There are a few counts of this clonotype. V and J are TRBV11-2 and TRBJ2-3, with TRBD2 matching 9 bases. J was trimmed by 1 base and V by 2 bases; bases with no gene match: 7. Looked up from germline, CDR1 is SGHAT and CDR2 is FQNNGV. The CDR3 has 17 residues. The CDR3 bases are TGTGCCAGCAGCTTAACCCCCGGGACTAGCCGCACAGATACGCAGTATTTT. It specifies CASSLTPGTSRTDTQYF.

A few counts support this clonotype. The chain uses TRBV19 and TRBJ2-1; D not resolved. The CDR3 loop spans 15 amino acids. Trimming removed 4 bases at V and 0 bases at J, with 10 bases between. The germline CDR1 and CDR2 sequences are LNHDA and SQIVND (reference sequence). CDR3: CASSTAMSSYNEQFF. The CDR3 region has the DNA TGTGCCAGTAGTACAGCAATGAGCTCCTACAATGAGCAGTTCTTC.

This chain uses TRBV10-3 with TRBJ2-3; unclear D gene. Germline-derived CDR1 and CDR2 are ENHRY and SYGVKD. There are 13 residues in the CDR3. Trimming removed 0 bases from V and 4 bases from J, with 5 bases in between. The CDR3 loop is CAISESIADTQYF. The CDR3 nucleotides are TGTGCCATCAGTGAGTCTATAGCAGATACGCAGTATTTT.

This clonotype turned up a few times. The CDR3: CASSVPGSYEQYF. The DNA for the CDR3 is TGTGCCAGCAGCGTCCCGGGATCCTACGAGCAGTACTTC. This sequence joins TRBV9 and TRBJ2-7; TRBD2 might be the D (5 bases). Between the trimmed V and J ends, which lost 2 bases and 1 base, there was a span of 7 bases. The V gene's germline CDR1 is SGDLS and CDR2 YYNGEE. The CDR3 covers 13 residues.

The chain is built from TRBV6-1 and TRBJ1-2, with unresolved D. V dropped 0 bases and J dropped 0 bases, with 11 bases sitting between them. Germline-derived CDR1 and CDR2 are MNHNS and SASEGT. The CDR3 is made up of 16 amino acids. The CDR3 DNA reads as TGTGCCAGCAGTGAAGCCCCGGGTTCCTCTAACTATGGCTACACCTTC. This translates into CASSEAPGSSNYGYTF.

The J gene is TRBJ1-5, the V gene TRBV2, with a weak D call TRBD1 (5 bases). Germline V lookup: CDR1 SNHLY, CDR2 FYNNEI. This CDR3 region has 12 residues. V was cut by 8 bases and J by 7 bases, with 12 bases left in between. CDR3 nucleotides: TGTGCCAGCGGTGGGGGACGGCAGCCCCAGCATTTT. Encoded protein: CASGGGRQPQHF.

The table lists this clonotype with a count of one. The chain is built from TRBV5-1 and TRBJ2-5, with TRBD2 as a possible D gene (5 bases). The CDR3 covers 15 residues. V lost 4 bases, J lost 6 bases, and 19 bases lay in between. Germline V gene sequence: CDR1 SGHRS, CDR2 YFSETQ. In DNA, the CDR3 is TGCGCCAGCAGCCCGGAGGACTTGAGAAGGCAGACCCAGTACTTC. Protein sequence: CASSPEDLRRQTQYF.

The chain uses TRBV28 and TRBJ2-1; 8 bases line up with TRBD1. This CDR3 has 13 amino acids. Germline V gene lookup returns CDR1 MDHEN and CDR2 SYDVKM. Trimming at V came to 8 bases and at J to 15 bases, leaving 15 bases not matched to a gene. This CDR3 reads CASARDRNFQAFF. CDR3 nucleotide sequence: TGTGCCAGCGCTCGGGACAGGAATTTTCAGGCGTTCTTC.

V gene TRBV7-6 combines with J gene TRBJ2-3; TRBD2 might be the D (5 bases). CDR1 and CDR2 (germline): SGHVS, FNYEAQ. The CDR3 spans 14 residues. Trimming shortened V by 6 bases and J by 1 base, and 11 bases separated the two germline ends. The CDR3 here is CASRASFGTDTQYF. The CDR3 DNA reads TGTGCCAGCAGGGCTAGCTTTGGCACAGATACGCAGTATTTT.

This clonotype was counted at least ten times. In DNA form, the CDR3 reads TGTGCCAGCAGCTCTCAACCGGGACAGGGGACCCCTGGGGCCAACGTCCTGACTTTC. Residues: CASSSQPGQGTPGANVLTF. The chain links TRBV7-6 to TRBJ2-6; 10 bases line up with TRBD1. Germline lookup yields CDR1 SGHVS and CDR2 FNYEAQ. J gave up 2 bases and V 4 bases, and 11 bases lay outside the gene matches. The CDR3 sequence is 19 residues long.

This chain uses TRBV12-3 or TRBV12-4 with TRBJ2-5; D is uncertain. The CDR3 spans 15 residues. V dropped 2 bases and J dropped 4 bases, with 14 bases sitting between them. Written as DNA, the CDR3 is TGTGCCAGCAGTTTAAAGCAGTGGTCCGGAGAGACCCAGTACTTC. It specifies CASSLKQWSGETQYF.

This clonotype occurred once. The chain combines TRBV4-1 with TRBJ1-1; D gene uncertain. The CDR3 has 13 residues. The germline gives CDR1 MGHRA, CDR2 YSYEKL. V gave up 0 bases and J gave up 4 bases, with 6 bases separating them. This chain's CDR3 is CASSQDTSTEAFF. The CDR3 coding sequence is TGCGCCAGCAGCCAAGATACAAGCACTGAAGCTTTCTTT.

The rearrangement uses TRBV2 and TRBJ1-1, with D possibly being TRBD1 (6 bases). The germline CDR1 and CDR2 sequences are SNHLY and FYNNEI. V was shortened by 6 bases and J by 8 bases, with 16 bases between the two germline ends. This CDR3 is 13 amino acids long. The CDR3 sequence: CASSPGAYDEAFF. CDR3 coding DNA: TGTGCCAGCAGCCCAGGGGCATACGACGAAGCTTTCTTT.

This clonotype was observed a handful of times. This chain joins TRBV7-6 and TRBJ1-5; possibly TRBD1 for D (6 bases). V was trimmed by 5 bases and J by 4 bases, leaving 12 bases between them. Germline CDR1 SGHVS, CDR2 FNYEAQ. There are 14 residues in the CDR3. CDR3 residues: CASSADTGNQPQHF. The CDR3 coding sequence is TGTGCCAGCAGCGCCGACACAGGGAATCAGCCCCAGCATTTT. Looking up the rest from reference TRBV7-6 and TRBJ1-5 gives the full variable domain: GAGVSQSPRYKVTKRGQDVALRCDPISGHVSLYWYRQALGQGPEFLTYFNYEAQQDKSGLPNDRFSAERPEGSISTLTIQRTEQRDSAMYRCASSADTGNQPQHFGDGTRLSIL.

This sequence joins TRBV19 and TRBJ1-1; no reliable D call. Trimming stripped 5 bases from V and 2 bases from J, with 12 bases between. Germline values: CDR1 LNHDA, CDR2 SQIVND (reference sequence). The CDR3 length is 14 residues. Written as DNA, the CDR3 is TGTGCCAGTAGTGCCGTCGGGGTCAACACTGAAGCTTTCTTT. The encoded protein is CASSAVGVNTEAFF.

This clonotype appeared many times. The genes are TRBV11-1 and TRBJ2-1; D is unclear. Germline V gives CDR1 SGHAT, CDR2 FQDESV (reference sequence). This CDR3 region has 12 residues. Trimming shortened V by 5 bases and J by 6 bases, and 8 bases separated the two germline ends. The CDR3 nucleotides read TGTGCCAGCAGCCCTCGAGTCAATGAGCAGTTCTTC. Protein: CASSPRVNEQFF.

The J gene is TRBJ1-1, the V gene TRBV27; D unclear. The CDR3 extends over 18 amino acids. CDR1 and CDR2 from the germline V gene are MNHEY and SMNVEV (reference sequence). Trimming shortened V by 3 bases and J by 1 base, and 21 bases separated the two germline ends. CDR3 in amino acids: CASSFTVGGGRWNTEAFF. Here the CDR3 DNA reads TGTGCCAGCAGTTTTACGGTAGGAGGAGGGCGGTGGAACACTGAAGCTTTCTTT.

The chain couples TRBV27 to TRBJ2-3; 7 bases map to TRBD1. J lost 3 bases, V lost 1 base, and 4 bases had no gene match. The length of the CDR3 is 15 residues. From germline, CDR1 is MNHEY and CDR2 SMNVEV (reference sequence). The CDR3: CASSLWQGDTDTQYF. The CDR3 DNA is TGTGCCAGCAGTTTATGGCAGGGGGATACAGATACGCAGTATTTT.

This clonotype was seen at least ten times. The chain joins TRBV7-6 to TRBJ1-2; 11 nucleotides align to TRBD1. Germline CDR1 is SGHVS and CDR2 is FNYEAQ. This CDR3 comprises 15 residues. V was pared by 1 base and J by 4 bases, with 2 bases of the junction left unmatched. CDR3 nucleotide sequence: TGTGCCAGCAGCTTAGAAGGGACAGGGGGCTATGGCTACACCTTC. This translates into CASSLEGTGGYGYTF.

The CDR3 region has the DNA TGTGCCAGCAGTTTACTAGGGGTTGATGGCTACACCTTC. Translating it yields CASSLLGVDGYTF. V and J are TRBV27 and TRBJ1-2; D perhaps matches TRBD1 (5 bases). The CDR3 runs to 13 residues. The germline gives CDR1 MNHEY, CDR2 SMNVEV (reference sequence). Trimming stripped 2 bases from V and 6 bases from J, with 10 bases between.

This clonotype is labeled medium-sized (0.01 to 0.1%). This sequence joins TRBV7-8 and TRBJ2-7; tentatively, D is TRBD1 or TRBD2 (5 bases each). Between the trimmed V and J ends, which lost 5 bases and 2 bases, there was a span of 10 bases. Germline V gene lookup returns CDR1 SGHVS and CDR2 FQNEAQ. The CDR3 spans 13 residues. CDR3 residues: CASSPGRTYEQYV. The CDR3 DNA is TGTGCCAGCAGCCCGGGACGGACCTACGAGCAGTACGTC.